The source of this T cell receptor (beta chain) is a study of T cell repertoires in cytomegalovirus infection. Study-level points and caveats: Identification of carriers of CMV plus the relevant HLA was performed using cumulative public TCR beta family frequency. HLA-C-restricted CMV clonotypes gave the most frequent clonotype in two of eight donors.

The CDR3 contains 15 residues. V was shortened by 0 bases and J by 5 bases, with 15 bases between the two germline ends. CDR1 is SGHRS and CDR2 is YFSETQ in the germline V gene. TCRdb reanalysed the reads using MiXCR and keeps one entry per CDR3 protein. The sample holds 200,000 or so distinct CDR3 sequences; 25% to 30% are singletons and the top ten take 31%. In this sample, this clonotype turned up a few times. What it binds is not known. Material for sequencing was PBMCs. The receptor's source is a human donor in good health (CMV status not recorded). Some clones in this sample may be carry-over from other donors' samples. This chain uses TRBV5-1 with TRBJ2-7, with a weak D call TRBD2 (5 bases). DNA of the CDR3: TGCGCCAGCAGCTTGGCCGGAGGCCACGGCGACGAGCAGTACTTC. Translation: CASSLAGGHGDEQYF. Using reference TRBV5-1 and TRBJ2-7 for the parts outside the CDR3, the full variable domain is KAGVTQTPRYLIKTRGQQVTLSCSPISGHRSVSWYQQTPGQGLQFLFEYFSETQRNKGNFPGRFSGRQFSNSRSEMNVSTLELGDSALYLCASSLAGGHGDEQYFGPGTRLTVT.